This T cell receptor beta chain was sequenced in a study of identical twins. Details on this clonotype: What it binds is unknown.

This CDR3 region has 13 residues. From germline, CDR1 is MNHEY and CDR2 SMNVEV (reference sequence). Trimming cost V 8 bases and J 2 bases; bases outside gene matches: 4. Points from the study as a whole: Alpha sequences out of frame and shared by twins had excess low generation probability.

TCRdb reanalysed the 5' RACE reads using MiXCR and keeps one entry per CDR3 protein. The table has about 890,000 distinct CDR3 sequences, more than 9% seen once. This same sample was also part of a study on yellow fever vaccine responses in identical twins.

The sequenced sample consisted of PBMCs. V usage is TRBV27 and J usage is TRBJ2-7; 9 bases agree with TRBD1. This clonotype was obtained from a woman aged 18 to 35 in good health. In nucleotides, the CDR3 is TGTGCCAGCCGGGGGGACAGGGCCTACGAGCAGTACTTC. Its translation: CASRGDRAYEQYF.